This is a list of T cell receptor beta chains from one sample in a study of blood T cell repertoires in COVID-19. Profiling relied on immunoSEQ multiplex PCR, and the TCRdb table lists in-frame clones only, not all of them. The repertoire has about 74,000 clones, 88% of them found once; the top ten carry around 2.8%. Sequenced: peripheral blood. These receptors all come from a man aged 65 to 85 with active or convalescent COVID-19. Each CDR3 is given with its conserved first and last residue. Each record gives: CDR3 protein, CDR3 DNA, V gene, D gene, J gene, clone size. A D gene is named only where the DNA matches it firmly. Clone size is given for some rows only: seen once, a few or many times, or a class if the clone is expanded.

CASTLGGDGYTF	TGTGCCAGCACCCTAGGGGGGGATGGCTACACCTTC	TRBV2	.	TRBJ1-2	few
CATSDSGPDSYNEQFF	TGTGCCACCAGTGACTCGGGTCCCGACTCCTACAATGAGCAGTTCTTC	TRBV24-1	.	TRBJ2-1	.
CASSISLSGTSGARAQYF	TGTGCCAGTAGTATTTCGCTCTCAGGGACTAGCGGGGCGCGGGCCCAGTACTTC	TRBV19	TRBD2	TRBJ2-5	.
CASSPGVGAPNTEAFF	TGTGCCAGCAGCCCAGGGGTCGGAGCCCCGAACACTGAAGCTTTCTTT	TRBV14	.	TRBJ1-1	.
CASSFSWRTIGYTF	TGTGCCAGCAGTTTCTCGTGGAGGACTATTGGCTACACCTTC	TRBV6-2/TRBV6-3	.	TRBJ1-2	.
CAWSTGRAPNTGELFF	TGTGCCTGGAGTACGGGGAGGGCCCCGAACACCGGGGAGCTGTTTTTT	TRBV30	TRBD2	TRBJ2-2	.
CASSDYTEVWGYTF	TGCGCCAGCAGCGACTACACTGAAGTATGGGGCTACACCTTC	TRBV4-1	.	TRBJ1-2	.
CATSTRGIYEQYF	TGTGCCACCAGCACCCGGGGAATCTACGAGCAGTACTTC	TRBV15	.	TRBJ2-7	.
CASNRAGTSFWYF	TGTGCCAGCAACCGAGCCGGGACTAGTTTTTGGTACTTC	TRBV27	TRBD2	TRBJ2-7	.
CASSLTGTLLDYGYTF	TGCGCCAGCAGCTTGACAGGGACCCTTCTGGACTATGGCTACACCTTC	TRBV5-1	.	TRBJ1-2	.
CASSEQGGGPYEQYF	TGTGCCAGCAGTGAACAAGGGGGGGGCCCCTACGAGCAGTACTTC	TRBV6-1	.	TRBJ2-7	.
CASSLTGLNTEAFF	TGCGCCAGCAGCTTGACAGGATTGAACACTGAAGCTTTCTTT	TRBV5-1	.	TRBJ1-1	.
CASLSTGKGDEKLFF	TGTGCCAGCCTATCGACAGGGAAAGGAGATGAAAAACTGTTTTTT	TRBV6-6	TRBD1	TRBJ1-4	few
CASSHRDKNYGYTF	TGTGCCAGCAGCCACCGGGACAAGAACTATGGCTACACCTTC	TRBV5-4	.	TRBJ1-2	.
CSVRTDQETQYF	TGCAGCGTCCGGACAGACCAAGAGACCCAGTACTTC	TRBV29-1	.	TRBJ2-5	.
CASIGDGETQYF	TGTGCCAGCATAGGGGATGGGGAGACCCAGTACTTC	TRBV2	.	TRBJ2-5	.
CASSLGRAEAFF	TGTGCCAGCAGTCTAGGCCGTGCTGAAGCTTTCTTT	TRBV6-5	.	TRBJ1-1	.
CASSPGGGGYTF	TGTGCCAGCTCACCGGGAGGTGGTGGCTACACCTTC	TRBV18	.	TRBJ1-2	once
CASSPSLTSNSPLHF	TGTGCCAGCAGCCCCTCCTTGACAAGCAATTCACCCCTCCACTTT	TRBV5-4	.	TRBJ1-6	once
CASSPLTSNTGELFF	TGTGCCAGCAGCCCCCTGACTTCGAACACCGGGGAGCTGTTTTTT	TRBV7-3	.	TRBJ2-2	.
CATSSRALLAGGTEAFF	TGTGCCACCAGCTCCCGAGCACTACTAGCCGGAGGCACTGAAGCTTTCTTT	TRBV15	.	TRBJ1-1	.
CASRTTGNYEQYF	TGTGCCAGCAGAACAACAGGGAACTACGAGCAGTACTTC	TRBV28	.	TRBJ2-7	.
CASSPRGTGTYEQYF	TGCGCCAGCAGCCCCCGGGGGACAGGGACCTACGAGCAGTACTTC	TRBV5-1	TRBD1	TRBJ2-7	.
CASNDDRVVSQPQHF	TGTGCCAGCAATGACGACAGGGTGGTTTCCCAGCCCCAGCATTTT	TRBV6-6	TRBD1	TRBJ1-5	.
CASKESGRTTTQYF	TGTGCCAGCAAGGAGTCAGGGCGTACCACTACGCAGTATTTT	TRBV11-2	.	TRBJ2-3	.
CASSYTRNTYEQYF	TGTGCCAGCAGCTACACAAGAAACACCTACGAGCAGTACTTC	TRBV7-2	.	TRBJ2-7	.
CASSIQGLSNEQFF	TGTGCCAGCAGCATACAGGGGTTGAGCAATGAGCAGTTCTTC	TRBV9	TRBD1	TRBJ2-1	.
CASSLMLQGAGGYTF	TGTGCCAGCAGCTTGATGCTACAGGGGGCTGGCGGCTACACCTTC	TRBV5-4	TRBD1	TRBJ1-2	once
CASTGNRVNQPQHF	TGTGCCAGCACGGGGAACAGGGTGAATCAGCCCCAGCATTTT	TRBV19	.	TRBJ1-5	.
CASSYPDRGDIQYF	TGTGCCAGCAGTTATCCGGACAGGGGAGACATTCAGTACTTC	TRBV6-5	TRBD1	TRBJ2-4	.
CASRVTQTGELFF	TGTGCCAGCAGAGTAACACAAACCGGGGAGCTGTTTTTT	TRBV2	.	TRBJ2-2	once
CASRRRGDTQYF	TGTGCCAGCCGAAGGAGGGGAGATACGCAGTATTTT	TRBV5-8	.	TRBJ2-3	.
CASSLEPVQETQYF	TGTGCCAGCAGCTTGGAACCGGTTCAAGAGACCCAGTACTTC	TRBV5-5	.	TRBJ2-5	.
CASRAGNTEAFF	TGTGCCAGCAGAGCCGGGAACACTGAAGCTTTCTTT	TRBV28	.	TRBJ1-1	.
CASSYRGGGPADTQYF	TGTGCCAGCAGTTACCGTGGGGGGGGGCCCGCAGATACGCAGTATTTT	TRBV6-2/TRBV6-3	.	TRBJ2-3	.
CARDGGPGEKLFF	TGTGCCAGAGATGGTGGACCGGGGGAAAAACTGTTTTTT	TRBV7-2	.	TRBJ1-4	.
CASSRGRTENSPLHF	TGTGCCAGCAGTCGAGGGAGAACGGAAAATTCACCCCTCCACTTT	TRBV6-5	.	TRBJ1-6	.
CASSQDWGDTGELFF	TGTGCCAGCAGCCAAGATTGGGGGGACACCGGGGAGCTGTTTTTT	TRBV3-1/TRBV3-2	.	TRBJ2-2	once
CTSSIDGGNSPLHF	TGCACCAGCAGCATTGACGGAGGCAATTCACCCCTCCACTTT	TRBV5-1	.	TRBJ1-6	.
CASSFLDRPEAFF	TGCGCCAGCAGCTTCCTCGACAGGCCTGAAGCTTTCTTT	TRBV5-1	.	TRBJ1-1	.
CASRKAAQNIQYF	TGTGCCAGCAGAAAAGCGGCCCAAAACATTCAGTACTTC	TRBV6-5	.	TRBJ2-4	.